The T cell receptor beta chain under discussion was sequenced for a study of CD8 T cells in ankylosing spondylitis. TCRdb re-analysed the 5' RACE reads in MiXCR, keeping a single row per CDR3 protein. The profile shows about 540,000 distinct CDR3 sequences, 10% to 15% of them singletons. This clonotype came up many times. The antigen is undetermined. Trimming left V 6 bases short and J 10 bases short, with 16 bases between. Germline V gene sequence: CDR1 SGHVS, CDR2 FNYEAQ. The CDR3 covers 13 residues. The study, taken as a whole, reports: What appeared characteristic of ankylosing spondylitis blood was a TCR beta motif of fewer than ten highly homologous variants.

The chain combines TRBV7-6 with TRBJ2-1, with D possibly being TRBD2 (7 bases). The clonotype comes from a male donor with ankylosing spondylitis. Material for sequencing was blood, either unsorted or a sorted T cell fraction (not recorded which). Written as DNA, the CDR3 is TGTGCCAGCAGTGGGGGGAGGGGGTACGAGCAGTTCTTC. Encoded protein: CASSGGRGYEQFF.